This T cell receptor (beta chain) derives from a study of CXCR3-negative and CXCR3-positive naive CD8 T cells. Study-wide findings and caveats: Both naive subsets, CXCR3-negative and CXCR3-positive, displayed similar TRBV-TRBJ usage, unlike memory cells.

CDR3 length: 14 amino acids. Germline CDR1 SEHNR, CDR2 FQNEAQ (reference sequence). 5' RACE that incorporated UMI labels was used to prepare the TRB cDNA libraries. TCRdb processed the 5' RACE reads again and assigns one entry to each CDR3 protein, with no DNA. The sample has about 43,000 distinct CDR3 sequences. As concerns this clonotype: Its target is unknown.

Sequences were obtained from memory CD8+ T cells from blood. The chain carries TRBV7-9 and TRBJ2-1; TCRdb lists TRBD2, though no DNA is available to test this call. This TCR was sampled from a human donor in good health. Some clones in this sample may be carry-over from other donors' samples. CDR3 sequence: CASSPRVGGNEQFF.